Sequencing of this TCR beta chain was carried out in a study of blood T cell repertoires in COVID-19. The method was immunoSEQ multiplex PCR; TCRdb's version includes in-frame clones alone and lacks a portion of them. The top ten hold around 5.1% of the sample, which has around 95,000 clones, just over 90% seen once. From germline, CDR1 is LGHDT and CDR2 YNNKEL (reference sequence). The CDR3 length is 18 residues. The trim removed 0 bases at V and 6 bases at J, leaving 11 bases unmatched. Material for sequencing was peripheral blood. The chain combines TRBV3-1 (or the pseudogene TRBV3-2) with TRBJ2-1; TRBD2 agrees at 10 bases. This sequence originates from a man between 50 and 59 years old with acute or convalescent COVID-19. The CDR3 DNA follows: TGTGCCAGCAGCCAAGAAGCGGTCGGGCTAGCGGGAGTCAATGAGCAGTTCTTC. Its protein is CASSQEAVGLAGVNEQFF.